This paragraph covers one TCR beta chain sequence. The antigen remains undetermined. This specimen comes from a study of shared clonotypes between healthy human individuals. Study in general: The study used three CD4 naive, three CD4 memory, two CD8 naive and one CD8 memory plate per donor. Whole-study findings and limits: Non-shared clonotypes displayed generation probabilities falling below those of clonotypes present in all four donors. Having only a few donors restricted how much genetic and exposure-history diversity was captured.

CD45RO-negative, CCR7-selected cells formed the naive CD8 fraction, which excluded terminally differentiated effector memory CD45RA+ cells. Trimming took 7 bases from V and 5 from J; bases not matched to a gene: 9. The germline gives CDR1 MNHEY, CDR2 SMNVEV (reference sequence). This CDR3 region has 14 residues. Execution of the assay was at deep level. Assay: immunoSEQ multiplex PCR; the TCRdb copy retains only in-frame clones and omits some. The sample has 2 million to 2.5 million clones; over 85% are singletons. The origin of this receptor is a man younger than 35 in good health. Sequencing was performed on naive CD8+ T cells sorted from blood. The chain employs TRBV27 and TRBJ2-3; 7 nucleotides agree with TRBD2. DNA for the CDR3: TGTGCCAGCACCCCCTCGGGGGGTCGAGATACGCAGTATTTT. It codes for CASTPSGGRDTQYF.